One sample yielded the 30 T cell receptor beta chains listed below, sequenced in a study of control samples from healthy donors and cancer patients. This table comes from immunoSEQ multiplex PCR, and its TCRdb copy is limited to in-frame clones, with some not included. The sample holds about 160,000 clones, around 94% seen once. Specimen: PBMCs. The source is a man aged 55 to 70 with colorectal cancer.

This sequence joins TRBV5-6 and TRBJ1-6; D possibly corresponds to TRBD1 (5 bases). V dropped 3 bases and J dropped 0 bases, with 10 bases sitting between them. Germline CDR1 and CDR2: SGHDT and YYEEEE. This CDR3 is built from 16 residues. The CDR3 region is CASSSVGGSYNSPLHF. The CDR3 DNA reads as TGTGCCAGCAGCTCCGTGGGGGGCTCCTATAATTCACCCCTCCACTTT.

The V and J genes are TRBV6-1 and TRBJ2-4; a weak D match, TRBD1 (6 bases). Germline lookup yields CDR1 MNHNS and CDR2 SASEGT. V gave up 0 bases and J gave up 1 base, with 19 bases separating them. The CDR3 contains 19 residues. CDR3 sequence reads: CASSEAPAGVRPAKNIQYF. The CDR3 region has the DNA TGTGCCAGCAGTGAAGCCCCCGCAGGGGTACGGCCCGCCAAAAACATTCAGTACTTC.

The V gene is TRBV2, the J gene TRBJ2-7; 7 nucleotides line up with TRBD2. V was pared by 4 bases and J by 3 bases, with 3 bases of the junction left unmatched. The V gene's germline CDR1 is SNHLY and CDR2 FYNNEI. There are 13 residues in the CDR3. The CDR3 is CASSVQRGYEQYF. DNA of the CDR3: TGTGCCAGCAGTGTTCAGCGGGGCTACGAGCAGTACTTC.

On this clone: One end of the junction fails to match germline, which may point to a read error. This chain's CDR3 is CASGDRVRNEAFF. Here the CDR3 DNA reads TGTGCCAGCGGTGACCGGGTGAGAAATGAAGCTTTCTTT. The chain couples TRBV2 to TRBJ1-1; D is uncertain. Germline loops: CDR1 SNHLY, CDR2 FYNNEI. The CDR3 length is 13 residues.

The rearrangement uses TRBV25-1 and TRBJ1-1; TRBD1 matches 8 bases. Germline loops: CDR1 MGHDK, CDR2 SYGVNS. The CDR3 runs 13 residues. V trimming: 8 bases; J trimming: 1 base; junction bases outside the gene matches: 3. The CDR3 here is CASFDRGNTEAFF. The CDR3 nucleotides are TGTGCCAGCTTCGACAGGGGGAACACTGAAGCTTTCTTT.

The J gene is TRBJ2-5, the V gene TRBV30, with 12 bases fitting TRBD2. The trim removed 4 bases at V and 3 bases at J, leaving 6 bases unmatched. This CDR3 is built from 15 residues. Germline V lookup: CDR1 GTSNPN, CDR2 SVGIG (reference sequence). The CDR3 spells CAWTPGLAGEETQYF. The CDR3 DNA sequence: TGTGCCTGGACCCCGGGACTAGCGGGTGAAGAGACCCAGTACTTC.

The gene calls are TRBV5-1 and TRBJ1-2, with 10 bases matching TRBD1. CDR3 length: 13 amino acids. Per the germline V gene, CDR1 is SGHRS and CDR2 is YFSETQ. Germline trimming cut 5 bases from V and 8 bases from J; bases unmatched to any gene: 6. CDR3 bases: TGCGCCAGCAGACCCGGGACAGGGGAAGGCTACACCTTC. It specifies CASRPGTGEGYTF. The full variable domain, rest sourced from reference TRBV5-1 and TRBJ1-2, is KAGVTQTPRYLIKTRGQQVTLSCSPISGHRSVSWYQQTPGQGLQFLFEYFSETQRNKGNFPGRFSGRQFSNSRSEMNVSTLELGDSALYLCASRPGTGEGYTFGSGTRLTVV.

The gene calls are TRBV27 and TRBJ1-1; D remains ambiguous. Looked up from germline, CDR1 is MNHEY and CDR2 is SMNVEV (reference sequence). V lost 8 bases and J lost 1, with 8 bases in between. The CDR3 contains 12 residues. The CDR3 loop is CASRSGNTEAFF. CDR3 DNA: TGTGCCAGCCGATCGGGGAACACTGAAGCTTTCTTT.

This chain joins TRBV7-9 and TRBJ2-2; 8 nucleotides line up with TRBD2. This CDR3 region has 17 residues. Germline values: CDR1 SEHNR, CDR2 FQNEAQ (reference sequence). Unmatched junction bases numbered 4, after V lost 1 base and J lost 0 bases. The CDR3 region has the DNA TGTGCCAGCAGCTTAGGCAGCGGGGGCTCGAACACCGGGGAGCTGTTTTTT. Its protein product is CASSLGSGGSNTGELFF.

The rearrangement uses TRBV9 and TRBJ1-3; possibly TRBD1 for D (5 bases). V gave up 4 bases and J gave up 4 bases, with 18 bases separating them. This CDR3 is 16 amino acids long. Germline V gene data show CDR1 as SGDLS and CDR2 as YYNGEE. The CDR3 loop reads CASSPGTLLGGNTIYF. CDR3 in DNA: TGTGCCAGCAGCCCCGGGACCCTTCTAGGGGGAAACACCATATATTTT.

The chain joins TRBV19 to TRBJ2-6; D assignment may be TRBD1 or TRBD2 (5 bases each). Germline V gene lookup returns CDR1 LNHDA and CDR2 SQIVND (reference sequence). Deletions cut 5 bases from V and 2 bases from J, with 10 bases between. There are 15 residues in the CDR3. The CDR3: CASSLGDAGANVLTF. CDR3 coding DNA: TGTGCCAGTAGTCTTGGGGACGCTGGGGCCAACGTCCTGACTTTC.

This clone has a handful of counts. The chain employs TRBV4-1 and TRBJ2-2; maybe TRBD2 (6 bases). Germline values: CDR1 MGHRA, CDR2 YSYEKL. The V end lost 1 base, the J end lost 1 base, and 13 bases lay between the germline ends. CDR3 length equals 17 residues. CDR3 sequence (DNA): TGCGCCAGCAGCCAAGCAGTTCGGCGGGGGAACACCGGGGAGCTGTTTTTT. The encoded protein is CASSQAVRRGNTGELFF.

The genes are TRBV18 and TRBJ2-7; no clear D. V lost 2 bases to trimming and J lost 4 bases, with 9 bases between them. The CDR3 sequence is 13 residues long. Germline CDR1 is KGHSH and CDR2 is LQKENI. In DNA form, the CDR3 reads TGTGCCAGCTCACCAGGGATGAATTACGAGCAGTACTTC. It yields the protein CASSPGMNYEQYF.

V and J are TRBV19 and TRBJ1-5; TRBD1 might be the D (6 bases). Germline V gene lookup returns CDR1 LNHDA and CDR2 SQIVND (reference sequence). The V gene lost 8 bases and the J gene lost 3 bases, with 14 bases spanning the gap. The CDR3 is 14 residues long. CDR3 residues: CASGADSYNQPQHF. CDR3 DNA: TGTGCCAGTGGGGCGGACAGTTACAATCAGCCCCAGCATTTT.

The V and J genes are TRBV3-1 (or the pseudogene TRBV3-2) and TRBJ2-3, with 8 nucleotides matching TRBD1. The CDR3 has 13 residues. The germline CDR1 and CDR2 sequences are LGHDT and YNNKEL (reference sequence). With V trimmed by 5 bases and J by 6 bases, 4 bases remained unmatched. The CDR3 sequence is CASSGRGRDTQYF. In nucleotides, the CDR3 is TGTGCCAGCAGCGGCAGGGGGCGGGATACGCAGTATTTT.

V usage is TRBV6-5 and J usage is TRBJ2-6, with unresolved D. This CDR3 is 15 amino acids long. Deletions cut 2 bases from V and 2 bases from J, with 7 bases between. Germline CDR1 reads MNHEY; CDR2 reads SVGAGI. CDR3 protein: CASSYERTGANVLTF. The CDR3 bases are TGTGCCAGCAGTTACGAGAGGACTGGGGCCAACGTCCTGACTTTC.

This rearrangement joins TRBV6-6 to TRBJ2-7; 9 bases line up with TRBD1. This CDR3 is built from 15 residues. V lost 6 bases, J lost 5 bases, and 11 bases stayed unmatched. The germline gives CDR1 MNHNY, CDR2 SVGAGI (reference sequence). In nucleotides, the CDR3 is TGTGCCAGCAGCCAGCCCGGGACAGGGCGAAACGAGCAGTACTTC. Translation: CASSQPGTGRNEQYF.

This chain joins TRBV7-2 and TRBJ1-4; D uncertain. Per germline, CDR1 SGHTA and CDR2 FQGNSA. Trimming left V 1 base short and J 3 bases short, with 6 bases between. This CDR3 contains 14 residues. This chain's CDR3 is CASSLEVSNEKLFF. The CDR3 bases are TGTGCCAGCAGCTTAGAAGTGTCTAATGAAAAACTGTTTTTT.

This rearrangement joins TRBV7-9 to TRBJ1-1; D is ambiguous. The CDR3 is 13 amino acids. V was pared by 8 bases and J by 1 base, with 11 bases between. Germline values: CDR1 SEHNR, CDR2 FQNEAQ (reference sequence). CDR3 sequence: CASGLDGNTEAFF. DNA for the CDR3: TGTGCCAGCGGACTGGACGGGAACACTGAAGCTTTCTTT.

The CDR3 protein is CASVPSGANVLTF. Here the CDR3 DNA reads TGTGCCAGCGTCCCCTCTGGGGCCAACGTCCTGACTTTC. The V gene is TRBV6-5, the J gene TRBJ2-6; D call uncertain. The germline V gene encodes CDR1 MNHEY and CDR2 SVGAGI. The CDR3 is 13 amino acids. V was clipped by 8 bases and J by 0 bases, with 5 bases between them.

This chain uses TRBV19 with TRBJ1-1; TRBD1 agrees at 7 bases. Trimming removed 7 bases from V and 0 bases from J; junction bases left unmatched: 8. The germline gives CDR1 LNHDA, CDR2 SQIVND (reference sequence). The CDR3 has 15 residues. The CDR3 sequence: CASKEGAHMNTEAFF. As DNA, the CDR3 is TGTGCCAGTAAGGAGGGGGCCCACATGAACACTGAAGCTTTCTTT.

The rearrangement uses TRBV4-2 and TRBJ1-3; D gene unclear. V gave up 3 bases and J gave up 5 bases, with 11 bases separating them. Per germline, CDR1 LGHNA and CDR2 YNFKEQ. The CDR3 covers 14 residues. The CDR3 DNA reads TGTGCCAGCAGCCAGGAAAGCCAGCGAAACACCATATATTTT. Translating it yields CASSQESQRNTIYF.

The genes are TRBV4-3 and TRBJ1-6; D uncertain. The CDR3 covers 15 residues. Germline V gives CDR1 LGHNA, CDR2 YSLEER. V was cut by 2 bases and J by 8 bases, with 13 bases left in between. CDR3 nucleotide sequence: TGCGCCAGCAGCCAAATGACTGGCGGGGATTCACCCCTCCACTTT. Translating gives CASSQMTGGDSPLHF.

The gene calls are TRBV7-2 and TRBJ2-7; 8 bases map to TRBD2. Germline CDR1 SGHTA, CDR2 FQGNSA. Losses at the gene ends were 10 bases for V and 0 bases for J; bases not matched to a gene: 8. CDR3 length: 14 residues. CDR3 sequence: CATKTSGSSYEQYF. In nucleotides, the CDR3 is TGTGCCACCAAAACTAGCGGCTCCTCCTACGAGCAGTACTTC.

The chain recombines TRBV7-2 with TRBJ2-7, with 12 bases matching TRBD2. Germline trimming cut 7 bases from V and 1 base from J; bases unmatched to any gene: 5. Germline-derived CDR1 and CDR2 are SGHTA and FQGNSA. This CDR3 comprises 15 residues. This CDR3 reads CASTLAGGPSYEQYF. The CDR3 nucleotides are TGTGCCAGCACCCTAGCGGGGGGGCCGTCCTACGAGCAGTACTTC.

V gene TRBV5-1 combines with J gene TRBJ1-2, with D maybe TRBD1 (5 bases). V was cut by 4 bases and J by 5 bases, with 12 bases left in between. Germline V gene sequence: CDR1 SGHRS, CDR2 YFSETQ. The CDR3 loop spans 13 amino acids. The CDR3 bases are TGCGCCAGCAGCAGGAGCCAGGGATATGGCTACACCTTC. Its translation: CASSRSQGYGYTF.

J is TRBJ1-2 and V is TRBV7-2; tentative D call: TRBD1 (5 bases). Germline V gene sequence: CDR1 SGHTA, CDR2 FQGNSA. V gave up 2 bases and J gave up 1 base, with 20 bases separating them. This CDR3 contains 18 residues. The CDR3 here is CASSLKSGGVIINYGYTF. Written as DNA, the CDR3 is TGTGCCAGCAGCTTAAAGTCGGGGGGAGTCATCATTAACTATGGCTACACCTTC.

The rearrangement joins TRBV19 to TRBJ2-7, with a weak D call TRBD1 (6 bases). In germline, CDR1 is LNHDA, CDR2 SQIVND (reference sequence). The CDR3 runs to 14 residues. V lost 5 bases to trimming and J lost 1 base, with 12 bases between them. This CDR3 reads CASSPGVVSYEQYF. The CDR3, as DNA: TGTGCCAGTAGTCCAGGGGTTGTATCCTACGAGCAGTACTTC.

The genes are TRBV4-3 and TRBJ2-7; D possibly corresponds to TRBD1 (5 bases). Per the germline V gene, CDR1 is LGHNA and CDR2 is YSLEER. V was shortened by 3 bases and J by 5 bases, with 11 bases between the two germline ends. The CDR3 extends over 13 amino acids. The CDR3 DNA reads TGCGCCAGCAGCCAGACTCTCAGGGACGAGCAGTACTTC. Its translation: CASSQTLRDEQYF.

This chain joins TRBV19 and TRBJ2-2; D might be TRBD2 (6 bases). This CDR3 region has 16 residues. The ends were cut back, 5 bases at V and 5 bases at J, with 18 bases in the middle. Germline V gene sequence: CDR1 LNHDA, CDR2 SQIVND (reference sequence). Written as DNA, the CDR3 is TGTGCCAGTAGTGTGGACCGGGGAGGTAGGACCGGGGAGCTGTTTTTT. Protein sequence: CASSVDRGGRTGELFF.